One sample yielded the 10 T cell receptor beta chains listed below, sequenced in a study of cytomegalovirus exposure and HLA in healthy donors. Primers included in the PCR were 60 Vbeta and 13 Jbeta primers. Profiling relied on immunoSEQ multiplex PCR, and the TCRdb table lists in-frame clones only, not all of them. This repertoire shows 150,000 to 200,000 clones, roughly three quarters found once; its top ten account for 4.5% to 5%. What was sequenced was PBMCs. The receptors shown here come from a man younger than 35 in good health and CMV-seropositive.

The chain employs TRBV2 and TRBJ2-7; D is undetermined. The CDR3 has 13 residues. Trimming stripped 6 bases from V and 7 bases from J, with 16 bases between. Looked up from germline, CDR1 is SNHLY and CDR2 is FYNNEI. The DNA of the CDR3 is TGTGCCAGCAGCCTAGGACCTAATCGGGAGCAGTACGTC. It encodes CASSLGPNREQYV.

V is TRBV6-4 and J is TRBJ2-5, with 7 nucleotides matching TRBD2. This CDR3 contains 13 residues. J gave up 3 bases and V 5 bases, and 3 bases lay outside the gene matches. Germline loops: CDR1 MRHNA, CDR2 SNTAGT. The CDR3 loop reads CASSKTSKETQYF. CDR3 nucleotide sequence: TGTGCCAGCAGTAAGACTAGCAAAGAGACCCAGTACTTC.

The J gene is TRBJ1-4, the V gene TRBV25-1, with D perhaps matching TRBD1 (5 bases). This CDR3 spans 13 amino acids. Germline V gene lookup returns CDR1 MGHDK and CDR2 SYGVNS. Trimming cost V 2 bases and J 8 bases, with 9 bases left between them. The CDR3 loop is CASSEGGGEKLFF. The CDR3 region has the DNA TGTGCCAGCAGTGAAGGGGGAGGGGAAAAACTGTTTTTT.

This clone was counted a few times. CDR3 in amino acids: CASSAQGFTEAFF. CDR3 DNA: TGTGCCAGCAGCGCTCAGGGTTTTACTGAAGCTTTCTTT. This rearrangement joins TRBV28 to TRBJ1-1, with a weak D call TRBD1 (5 bases). This CDR3 comprises 13 residues. Trimming cost V 6 bases and J 5 bases, with 13 bases left between them. Per germline, CDR1 MDHEN and CDR2 SYDVKM.

This clone has just a few counts. The genes are TRBV5-4 and TRBJ1-4; D is perhaps TRBD1 (6 bases). The CDR3 loop spans 13 amino acids. The V end was cut by 3 bases, the J end by 7 bases, with 10 bases between. CDR1 SGHNT and CDR2 YYREEE come from the germline V gene (reference sequence). The CDR3 loop is CASSSGQREKLFF. CDR3 DNA sequence: TGTGCCAGCAGCTCCGGACAGCGTGAAAAACTGTTTTTT.

The chain recombines TRBV5-1 with TRBJ2-7, with 15 bases matching TRBD2. The J segment lost 1 base and the V segment lost 1 base, leaving 3 bases of the junction unmatched. The germline V gene has CDR1 SGHRS and CDR2 YFSETQ. CDR3 length: 17 residues. The CDR3 spells CASSLLGLAGGSYEQYV. DNA for the CDR3: TGCGCCAGCAGCTTGTTAGGACTAGCGGGAGGGTCCTACGAGCAGTACGTC.

The chain joins TRBV7-6 to TRBJ2-3, with 9 bases matching TRBD2. This CDR3 spans 20 amino acids. The germline CDR1 and CDR2 sequences are SGHVS and FNYEAQ. Trimming took 6 bases from V and 0 from J; bases not matched to a gene: 19. The CDR3 loop is CASSEIPPTSGPTSTDTQYF. The DNA for the CDR3 is TGTGCCAGCAGTGAAATTCCTCCTACTAGCGGGCCCACTAGCACAGATACGCAGTATTTT. The entire variable domain, with the rest obtained from reference TRBV7-6 and TRBJ2-3, is as follows: GAGVSQSPRYKVTKRGQDVALRCDPISGHVSLYWYRQALGQGPEFLTYFNYEAQQDKSGLPNDRFSAERPEGSISTLTIQRTEQRDSAMYRCASSEIPPTSGPTSTDTQYFGPGTRLTVL.

The chain has TRBV7-9 and TRBJ2-2, with TRBD1 matching 7 bases. After removal of 9 bases from V and 2 bases from J, the junction contained 12 bases not matched to a gene. The germline CDR1 and CDR2 sequences are SEHNR and FQNEAQ (reference sequence). CDR3 size: 16 residues. The CDR3 spells CASDRADNFNTGELFF. The DNA of the CDR3 is TGTGCCAGTGACAGGGCGGATAACTTTAACACCGGGGAGCTGTTTTTT.

The rearrangement links TRBV5-1 to TRBJ2-7, with a tentative D call TRBD2 (5 bases). The CDR3 extends over 13 amino acids. The ends were cut back, 1 base at V and 4 bases at J, with 9 bases in the middle. Germline CDR1 SGHRS, CDR2 YFSETQ. The CDR3 loop is CASSLRGPYEQYV. CDR3 nucleotides: TGCGCCAGCAGCTTGCGAGGGCCTTACGAGCAGTACGTC.

V is TRBV5-4 and J is TRBJ2-6, with TRBD2 as a possible D gene (6 bases). CDR3 length equals 15 residues. CDR1 and CDR2 from the germline V gene are SGHNT and YYREEE (reference sequence). V was shortened by 8 bases and J by 1 base, with 13 bases between the two germline ends. The CDR3 DNA follows: TGTGCCAGTTCGGAGGGTGGTTCTGGGGCCAACGTCCTGACTTTC. Protein: CASSEGGSGANVLTF.